A selection of T cell receptor beta chains follows, all from one sample in a study of T cell repertoires in cytomegalovirus infection. TCRdb used MiXCR to reprocess the reads, holding one entry per CDR3 protein. The sample records roughly 230,000 distinct CDR3 sequences, approximately 24% being singletons. Sequenced material: CD8+ T cells from PBMCs. These receptors were taken from a human donor in good health (CMV status not recorded). Some clones in this sample may be carry-over from other donors' samples. CDR3s include the opening cysteine and the closing phenylalanine or tryptophan. The D gene is left open where the match is weak. Expanded clones get a size class; other rows say once, few or many, or leave the size out.

V gene: TRBV11-1
J gene: TRBJ2-7
D gene: NA
clone size: NA
CDR3 protein: CASSSLAYEQYF
CDR3 DNA: TGTGCCAGCAGCTCCTTAGCCTACGAGCAGTACTTC

V gene: TRBV14
J gene: TRBJ2-1
D gene: TRBD1
clone size: NA
CDR3 protein: CASSQGPGQGVYEQFF
CDR3 DNA: TGTGCCAGCAGCCAAGGACCGGGACAGGGTGTCTATGAGCAGTTCTTC

V gene: TRBV7-8
J gene: TRBJ1-6
D gene: NA
clone size: many
CDR3 protein: CASSLERVSSYNSPLHF
CDR3 DNA: TGTGCCAGCAGCTTAGAACGTGTGAGCTCCTATAATTCACCCCTCCACTTT

V gene: TRBV5-3
J gene: TRBJ2-2
D gene: TRBD1
clone size: NA
CDR3 protein: CASSLGQGDGELFF
CDR3 DNA: TGTGCCAGCAGCTTGGGACAGGGGGACGGGGAGCTGTTTTTT

V gene: TRBV27
J gene: TRBJ2-7
D gene: NA
clone size: few
CDR3 protein: CASSFGFSYEQYF
CDR3 DNA: TGTGCCAGCAGTTTTGGGTTCAGCTACGAGCAGTACTTC

V gene: TRBV5-1
J gene: TRBJ2-1
D gene: NA
clone size: few
CDR3 protein: CASSLELVGYNEQFF
CDR3 DNA: TGCGCCAGCAGCTTGGAGTTGGTAGGGTACAATGAGCAGTTCTTC

V gene: TRBV5-4
J gene: TRBJ1-6
D gene: NA
clone size: few
CDR3 protein: CASSEGQGNSPLHF
CDR3 DNA: TGTGCCAGCAGCGAGGGTCAGGGAAATTCACCCCTCCACTTT

V gene: TRBV28
J gene: TRBJ2-3
D gene: NA
clone size: NA
CDR3 protein: CASSLGLTLGTDTQYF
CDR3 DNA: TGTGCCAGCAGTTTGGGGCTAACACTGGGCACAGATACGCAGTATTTT

V gene: TRBV7-9
J gene: TRBJ1-2
D gene: NA
clone size: few
CDR3 protein: CASSFDGPYGYTF
CDR3 DNA: TGTGCCAGCAGTTTCGACGGACCCTATGGCTACACCTTC

V gene: TRBV28
J gene: TRBJ2-3
D gene: NA
clone size: many
CDR3 protein: CASSWLREPGTDTQYF
CDR3 DNA: TGTGCCAGCAGTTGGCTTCGGGAACCAGGCACAGATACGCAGTATTTT

V gene: TRBV7-2
J gene: TRBJ1-1
D gene: NA
clone size: many
CDR3 protein: CASSLWTDTEAFF
CDR3 DNA: TGTGCCAGCAGCTTATGGACAGACACTGAAGCTTTCTTT

V gene: TRBV7-8
J gene: TRBJ2-7
D gene: NA
clone size: NA
CDR3 protein: CASSLAPQIEQYF
CDR3 DNA: TGTGCCAGCAGCTTAGCCCCCCAGATCGAGCAGTACTTC

V gene: TRBV7-9
J gene: TRBJ1-2
D gene: NA
clone size: NA
CDR3 protein: CASSGGGEAFYGYTF
CDR3 DNA: TGTGCCAGCAGCGGAGGGGGGGAGGCCTTCTATGGCTACACCTTC